The clone carrying this T cell receptor beta chain was recorded only once. This sample is part of a study of blood T cell repertoires in COVID-19. In the authors' workflow: From reference gene primer amplification, estimates of nucleated cell counts were derived. Sequenced by immunoSEQ multiplex PCR; TCRdb stores in-frame clones only, minus some. V and J calls plus clone size are reproduced from that table; the DNA served to infer D and trimming. The table lists more than 400,000 clones, approximately 85% of them singletons, with 3% to 3.5% in the top ten. The CDR3 spans 16 residues. The V gene end was trimmed by 4 bases and the J gene end by 5 bases; junction bases not matched to a gene: 10. Germline lookup yields CDR1 SGHTA and CDR2 FQGTGA.

The rearrangement links TRBV7-3 to TRBJ2-3; TRBD2 matches 9 bases. The material sequenced was peripheral blood. This receptor was taken from a human donor in a cohort sampled during active COVID-19. The CDR3 region has the DNA TGTGCCAGCAGCTCTCCAAGCGGGAGGCAGGGAGATACGCAGTATTTT. Protein sequence: CASSSPSGRQGDTQYF.